Presented here are 22 T cell receptor beta chains from one specimen sequenced in a study of CD8 T cell repertoires and HIV-1 epitope variants. Their recognized antigens are unknown. The table came from immunoSEQ multiplex PCR; TCRdb's copy has only in-frame clones and leaves some out. The sample holds 5,100 or so clones, about 65% seen once. The specimen sequenced was cultured CD8+ T cells derived from PBMCs. Receptors were obtained from a male donor with HIV.

The chain carries TRBV2 and TRBJ2-2, with D possibly being TRBD2 (6 bases). This CDR3 has 14 residues. Germline CDR1 is SNHLY and CDR2 is FYNNEI. V was cut by 6 bases and J by 9 bases, with 17 bases left in between. The CDR3 here is CASSTGTGSWELFF. In nucleotides, the CDR3 is TGTGCCAGCAGCACCGGGACTGGCTCCTGGGAGCTGTTTTTT.

V is TRBV27 and J is TRBJ1-1; D ambiguous. The CDR3 runs to 13 residues. Trimming stripped 2 bases from V and 10 bases from J, with 14 bases between. Germline lookup yields CDR1 MNHEY and CDR2 SMNVEV (reference sequence). CDR3 DNA sequence: TGTGCCAGCAGTTTACCCGGCGGGGTCGGAGCTTTCTTT. Its translation is CASSLPGGVGAFF.

V gene TRBV29-1 combines with J gene TRBJ1-2; D is unresolved. Germline-derived CDR1 and CDR2 are SQVTM and ANQGSEA. Trimming cost V 3 bases and J 6 bases, with 17 bases left between them. This CDR3 has 14 amino acids. CDR3 protein: CSVDEGFLSDGYTF. Here the CDR3 DNA reads TGCAGCGTTGATGAGGGTTTTCTTTCAGATGGCTACACCTTC.

This clone was seen more than once but under ten times. CDR3 nucleotides: TGTGCCAGCAGCCCGGACTCCTACGAGCAGTACTTC. The encoded protein is CASSPDSYEQYF. The V gene is TRBV5-4, the J gene TRBJ2-7; D not certain. Germline CDR1 reads SGHNT; CDR2 reads YYREEE (reference sequence). This CDR3 is built from 12 residues. V was trimmed by 4 bases and J by 0 bases, leaving 5 bases between them.

The chain couples TRBV6-6 to TRBJ1-1; D unresolved. V lost 5 bases and J lost 5, with 15 bases in between. The CDR3 extends over 14 amino acids. Germline V gene sequence: CDR1 MNHNY, CDR2 SVGAGI (reference sequence). CDR3: CASSPIRTGTEAFF. CDR3 sequence (DNA): TGTGCCAGCAGTCCTATAAGGACTGGGACTGAAGCTTTCTTT.

This clone was detected once. The V and J genes are TRBV28 and TRBJ1-2; D is undetermined. In germline, CDR1 is MDHEN, CDR2 SYDVKM. The CDR3 consists of 14 residues. V was cut by 1 base and J by 6 bases, with 12 bases left in between. The CDR3 here is CASSLLVGDHGYTF. For the CDR3, the DNA is TGTGCCAGCAGTTTATTGGTGGGTGACCATGGCTACACCTTC.

V usage is TRBV19 and J usage is TRBJ2-7; TRBD1 matches at 7 bases. The germline gives CDR1 LNHDA, CDR2 SQIVND (reference sequence). V gave up 5 bases and J gave up 6 bases; unmatched junction bases: 10. The CDR3 contains 14 residues. The CDR3, as DNA: TGTGCCAGTAGTCGACAGGGCGATGTACGCGAGCAGTACTTC. Protein: CASSRQGDVREQYF.

The rearrangement uses TRBV4-1 and TRBJ2-2; D possibly corresponds to TRBD2 (7 bases). The germline CDR1 and CDR2 sequences are MGHRA and YSYEKL. V lost 1 base, J lost 4 bases, and 13 bases lay in between. The CDR3 totals 16 residues. The CDR3 loop is CASSQGGGLVTGELFF. For the CDR3, the DNA is TGCGCCAGCAGCCAAGGGGGGGGCCTAGTCACCGGGGAGCTGTTTTTT.

The chain combines TRBV28 with TRBJ1-3, with D unresolved. The CDR3 totals 12 residues. V lost 11 bases to trimming and J lost 7 bases, with 15 bases between them. Germline V gene sequence: CDR1 MDHEN, CDR2 SYDVKM. CDR3 residues: CAAGVGLNTIYF. CDR3 in DNA: TGTGCCGCTGGGGTCGGGCTGAACACCATATATTTT.

The chain joins TRBV28 to TRBJ2-6, with 8 nucleotides matching TRBD1. The junction had 8 bases not matched to a gene; V was cut back by 7 bases and J by 0 bases. The CDR3 is made up of 17 amino acids. CDR1 is MDHEN and CDR2 is SYDVKM in the germline V gene. The CDR3 reads CASKETGVPSGANVLTF. The CDR3 nucleotides are TGTGCCAGCAAGGAGACAGGGGTACCCTCTGGGGCCAACGTCCTGACTTTC.

The chain is built from TRBV4-1 and TRBJ2-3; D is ambiguous. From germline, CDR1 is MGHRA and CDR2 YSYEKL. The V end was cut by 0 bases, the J end by 6 bases, with 16 bases between. CDR3 size: 16 residues. The CDR3 here is CASSQDRPSRADTQYF. The CDR3 DNA follows: TGCGCCAGCAGCCAAGACCGGCCCAGTAGGGCGGATACGCAGTATTTT.

The V call is TRBV6-4, the J call TRBJ2-3, with 8 bases matching TRBD2. V shed 2 bases and J 0 bases; nucleotides not matched to a gene: 1. From germline, CDR1 is MRHNA and CDR2 SNTAGT. CDR3 length: 15 residues. CDR3 in DNA: TGTGCCAGCAGTGACGCTAGCGGGAGCACAGATACGCAGTATTTT. Its translation is CASSDASGSTDTQYF.

The CDR3 DNA follows: TGTGCCAGCAGCCCCCGGACAGGGGAGACCCAGTACTTC. Its protein product is CASSPRTGETQYF. The chain has TRBV5-4 and TRBJ2-5; TRBD1 matches at 8 bases. The germline CDR1 and CDR2 sequences are SGHNT and YYREEE (reference sequence). This CDR3 is 13 amino acids long. The V gene end was trimmed by 4 bases and the J gene end by 5 bases; junction bases not matched to a gene: 4.

The rearrangement joins TRBV5-6 to TRBJ1-2; 9 bases fit TRBD1. CDR1 SGHDT and CDR2 YYEEEE come from the germline V gene. The V gene end was trimmed by 5 bases and the J gene end by 9 bases; junction bases not matched to a gene: 5. This CDR3 contains 12 residues. CDR3 nucleotide sequence: TGTGCCAGCAGGGGACAGGGTAAGCGCTACACCTTC. Amino acid sequence: CASRGQGKRYTF.

Only a few counts were recorded for this clone. V is TRBV6-1 and J is TRBJ1-5; perhaps TRBD1 as D (6 bases). This CDR3 comprises 16 residues. Germline CDR1 and CDR2: MNHNS and SASEGT. Trimming removed 1 base from V and 7 bases from J, with 17 bases in between. CDR3 region: CASSEDPQGIFQPQHF. The CDR3 DNA follows: TGTGCCAGCAGTGAAGACCCTCAGGGGATATTCCAGCCCCAGCATTTT.

The chain recombines TRBV28 with TRBJ2-7; 8 bases are shared with TRBD1. Germline CDR1 MDHEN, CDR2 SYDVKM. The length of the CDR3 is 15 residues. Trimming cost V 6 bases and J 0 bases; bases outside gene matches: 7. The CDR3 region is CASSTGQGYSYEQYF. The CDR3 nucleotides read TGTGCCAGCAGCACCGGACAGGGCTACTCCTACGAGCAGTACTTC. Full variable domain (remainder filled in from reference TRBV28 and TRBJ2-7): DVKVTQSSRYLVKRTGEKVFLECVQDMDHENMFWYRQDPGLGLRLIYFSYDVKMKEKGDIPEGYSVSREKKERFSLILESASTNQTSMYLCASSTGQGYSYEQYFGPGTRLTVT.

The chain uses TRBV27 and TRBJ1-3; TRBD1 matches 9 bases. The CDR3 is 14 amino acids. V shed 6 bases and J 8 bases; nucleotides not matched to a gene: 8. The germline gives CDR1 MNHEY, CDR2 SMNVEV (reference sequence). DNA for the CDR3: TGTGCCAGCAGCAAAACAGGGGGCGCGGACACCATATATTTT. Translated, it gives CASSKTGGADTIYF.

The chain combines TRBV15 with TRBJ1-2; unclear D gene. The CDR3 is made up of 15 amino acids. The germline CDR1 and CDR2 sequences are LNHNV and YYDKDF (reference sequence). Trimming took off 5 bases at V and 8 bases at J, with 21 bases between the two ends. CDR3 in amino acids: CATSSLRGSGGGYTF. As DNA, the CDR3 is TGTGCCACCAGCTCTCTAAGAGGGAGTGGCGGCGGCTACACCTTC.

This chain links TRBV27 with TRBJ2-7; 10 bases agree with TRBD1. CDR1 MNHEY and CDR2 SMNVEV come from the germline V gene (reference sequence). Trimming at V came to 7 bases and at J to 1 base, leaving 4 bases not matched to a gene. The CDR3 is 14 residues long. CDR3 loop: CASKLGQGSYEQYF. In nucleotides, the CDR3 is TGTGCCAGCAAGTTGGGACAGGGGTCCTACGAGCAGTACTTC.

V usage is TRBV2 and J usage is TRBJ2-2; D remains unclear. In germline, CDR1 is SNHLY, CDR2 FYNNEI. V gave up 3 bases and J gave up 2 bases, with 7 bases separating them. This CDR3 spans 14 amino acids. CDR3 sequence reads: CASSDPSNTGELFF. The CDR3 DNA reads as TGTGCCAGCAGTGATCCCAGTAACACCGGGGAGCTGTTTTTT. The full variable domain, in which reference TRBV2 and TRBJ2-2 provide the parts outside the CDR3, is EPEVTQTPSHQVTQMGQEVILRCVPISNHLYFYWYRQILGQKVEFLVSFYNNEISEKSEIFDDQFSVERPDGSNFTLKIRSTKLEDSAMYFCASSDPSNTGELFFGEGSRLTVL.

The rearrangement uses TRBV5-6 and TRBJ2-7; D remains ambiguous. Germline V gene lookup returns CDR1 SGHDT and CDR2 YYEEEE. V lost 0 bases to trimming and J lost 2 bases, with 9 bases between them. The CDR3 runs 14 residues. The CDR3 loop reads CASSLAGSAYEQYF. CDR3 nucleotides: TGTGCCAGCAGCTTGGCCGGCAGCGCCTACGAGCAGTACTTC.

The V gene is TRBV28, the J gene TRBJ1-5, with D hard to call. The length of the CDR3 is 12 residues. With 6 bases removed from V and 12 bases from J, the gap between germline ends came to 15 bases. Germline V CDR1 and CDR2: MDHEN, SYDVKM. The CDR3 region has the DNA TGTGCCAGCAGCCTAGTTGAGGGTTACCAGCATTTT. Amino acid sequence: CASSLVEGYQHF.